This T cell receptor beta chain was profiled in a study of T cells after posttransplantation cyclophosphamide. V shed 4 bases and J shed 4 bases, with 14 bases lying between them. From germline, CDR1 is SGHNT and CDR2 YYREEE (reference sequence). This CDR3 spans 15 amino acids. As regards this clone: Its antigen is as yet unknown.

Findings and caveats of the study: Tissue-infiltrating T cells from skin or gut overlapped little with blood T cells.

Only in-frame clones appear in the TCRdb table, and some are missing; sequencing was by immunoSEQ multiplex PCR. The table has tens of thousands of clones, about 90% seen once; the top ten hold less than 3.5%. The clonotype was recovered from a woman aged 50 to 65 in good health and a related stem cell transplant donor. The V gene is TRBV5-4, the J gene TRBJ2-2, with a tentative D call TRBD1 (6 bases). Specimen: PBMCs. The CDR3 DNA is TGTGCCAGCAGCGAGCAGGGGCTAGGCACCGGGGAGCTGTTTTTT. It is translated as CASSEQGLGTGELFF. Complete variable domain (other parts from reference TRBV5-4 and TRBJ2-2): ETGVTQSPTHLIKTRGQQVTLRCSSQSGHNTVSWYQQALGQGPQFIFQYYREEENGRGNFPPRFSGLQFPNYSSELNVNALELDDSALYLCASSEQGLGTGELFFGEGSRLTVL.